The 23 T cell receptor beta chains presented below share a single source sample, sequenced in a study of CD4 T cells in relation to SARS-CoV-2 and coronaviruses. Only in-frame clones appear in the TCRdb table, and some are missing; sequencing was by immunoSEQ multiplex PCR. The sample consists of about 59,000 clones, 86% of them appearing once. CD4+ T cells from unexposed donors were obtained before the COVID-19 pandemic (2011-2018). Sequencing input: memory CD4+ T cells from PBMCs. The receptors were sampled from a human donor in good health.

The chain employs TRBV24-1 and TRBJ2-1; the match to TRBD2 covers 7 bases. CDR3 length: 13 residues. V gave up 7 bases and J gave up 6 bases; unmatched junction bases: 5. The germline gives CDR1 KGHDR, CDR2 SFDVKD. CDR3 loop: CATRGGPGNEQFF. Written as DNA, the CDR3 is TGTGCCACCAGGGGAGGGCCGGGCAATGAGCAGTTCTTC.

The V gene is TRBV5-6, the J gene TRBJ2-3; TRBD2 agrees at 7 bases. CDR3 length: 14 amino acids. V lost 1 base, J lost 6 bases, and 5 bases stayed unmatched. CDR1 and CDR2 (germline): SGHDT, YYEEEE. CDR3 region: CASSLRGVGDTQYF. CDR3 coding DNA: TGTGCCAGCAGCTTGCGGGGGGTAGGGGATACGCAGTATTTT.

The chain combines TRBV5-5 with TRBJ1-2; TRBD1 matches at 7 bases. V lost 0 bases and J lost 8; bases outside the gene matches: 7. The germline gives CDR1 SGHKS, CDR2 YYEKEE (reference sequence). This CDR3 comprises 14 residues. CDR3 sequence reads: CASSLEGRGGGYTF. The CDR3 DNA follows: TGTGCCAGCAGCTTGGAGGGCAGGGGGGGAGGCTACACCTTC.

This sequence joins TRBV9 and TRBJ2-1; no definite D call. The V end lost 0 bases, the J end lost 8 bases, and 12 bases lay between the germline ends. This CDR3 comprises 14 residues. The germline gives CDR1 SGDLS, CDR2 YYNGEE. The DNA for the CDR3 is TGTGCCAGCAGCGTAGAAGTAGCTAAGGATGAGCAGTTCTTC. Its protein product is CASSVEVAKDEQFF.

The rearrangement uses TRBV9 and TRBJ2-1, with D maybe TRBD2 (6 bases). The CDR3 extends over 18 amino acids. The germline V gene has CDR1 SGDLS and CDR2 YYNGEE. V lost 1 base and J lost 6, with 23 bases in between. DNA of the CDR3: TGTGCCAGCAGCGTAAGTGGTTCACCGGTCCTGCGGGGCAATGAGCAGTTCTTC. Translating it yields CASSVSGSPVLRGNEQFF.

V gene TRBV7-3 combines with J gene TRBJ2-7; D is unclear. Trimming removed 2 bases from V and 1 base from J, with 12 bases in between. Per the germline V gene, CDR1 is SGHTA and CDR2 is FQGTGA. CDR3 length: 15 residues. The CDR3 coding sequence is TGTGCCAGCAGCTTATCTGCGGATCCGTCCTACGAGCAGTACTTC. Encoded protein: CASSLSADPSYEQYF.

This clone was seen a single time. This sequence joins TRBV2 and TRBJ2-7; D not certain. V was trimmed by 3 bases and J by 2 bases, leaving 11 bases between them. Germline CDR1 and CDR2: SNHLY and FYNNEI. The CDR3 is 14 residues long. In DNA, the CDR3 is TGTGCCAGCAGTGATGTGACTTCCCCCTACGAGCAGTACTTC. Amino acids: CASSDVTSPYEQYF. Looking up the rest from reference TRBV2 and TRBJ2-7 gives the full variable domain: EPEVTQTPSHQVTQMGQEVILRCVPISNHLYFYWYRQILGQKVEFLVSFYNNEISEKSEIFDDQFSVERPDGSNFTLKIRSTKLEDSAMYFCASSDVTSPYEQYFGPGTRLTVT.

The chain combines TRBV10-1 with TRBJ2-7, with D perhaps given as TRBD1 or TRBD2 (5 bases each). With 3 bases removed from V and 6 bases from J, the gap between germline ends came to 15 bases. This CDR3 is built from 14 residues. Per the germline V gene, CDR1 is WNHNN and CDR2 is SYGVQD (reference sequence). CDR3 residues: CASSEDPGRGEQYF. In DNA, the CDR3 is TGCGCCAGCAGTGAAGATCCGGGACGGGGCGAGCAGTACTTC.

This rearrangement joins TRBV28 to TRBJ2-3; a weak D match, TRBD2 (5 bases). This CDR3 region has 16 residues. CDR1 is MDHEN and CDR2 is SYDVKM in the germline V gene. Trimming took off 3 bases at V and 0 bases at J, with 13 bases between the two ends. The CDR3 DNA follows: TGTGCCAGCAGTTTGGACTTCTCCCACAGCACAGATACGCAGTATTTT. Amino acid sequence: CASSLDFSHSTDTQYF.

The J gene is TRBJ2-7, the V gene TRBV12-3 or TRBV12-4; no reliable D call. V gave up 3 bases and J gave up 4 bases, with 10 bases separating them. This CDR3 comprises 13 residues. The CDR3 sequence is CASSFGDRYEQYF. CDR3 coding DNA: TGTGCCAGCAGTTTCGGTGATCGATACGAGCAGTACTTC.

The rearrangement joins TRBV2 to TRBJ2-5, with a possible D match to TRBD2 (6 bases). CDR3 length: 14 amino acids. V gave up 4 bases and J gave up 5 bases, with 14 bases separating them. CDR1 and CDR2 from the germline V gene are SNHLY and FYNNEI. DNA for the CDR3: TGTGCCAGCAGTGTCCTCGGGAGCGAGGAGACCCAGTACTTC. This translates into CASSVLGSEETQYF.

The rearrangement joins TRBV27 to TRBJ2-2; D remains ambiguous. This CDR3 has 16 residues. Trimming took off 7 bases at V and 5 bases at J, with 20 bases between the two ends. Germline V gene sequence: CDR1 MNHEY, CDR2 SMNVEV (reference sequence). CDR3 sequence (DNA): TGTGCCAGCACCCCTAATCCCGGAGTAAGGACCGGGGAGCTGTTTTTT. This encodes CASTPNPGVRTGELFF.

J is TRBJ1-3 and V is TRBV11-2; no reliable D call. The CDR3 runs to 14 residues. Trimming pared 6 bases from V and 3 bases from J, leaving 12 bases between. The germline CDR1 and CDR2 sequences are SGHAT and FQNNGV. Here the CDR3 reads CASREGAFGNTIYF. In DNA form, the CDR3 reads TGTGCCAGCAGAGAGGGTGCTTTTGGAAACACCATATATTTT.

This clone was detected a few times. The chain uses TRBV6-5 and TRBJ1-1; D might be TRBD1 (6 bases). The V end was cut by 6 bases, the J end by 0 bases, with 14 bases between. CDR3 length equals 15 residues. Germline V gives CDR1 MNHEY, CDR2 SVGAGI. The CDR3 nucleotides read TGTGCCAGCAGCCTACAGGGTGGGATGAACACTGAAGCTTTCTTT. It codes for CASSLQGGMNTEAFF.

This clone showed up just once. The chain has TRBV6-5 and TRBJ2-7; 8 bases line up with TRBD2. The CDR3 is 15 residues long. Germline V gene sequence: CDR1 MNHEY, CDR2 SVGAGI. V trimming: 5 bases; J trimming: 1 base; junction bases outside the gene matches: 7. The CDR3 loop is CASSKGLVGSYEQYF. DNA of the CDR3: TGTGCCAGCAGTAAGGGACTAGTAGGATCCTACGAGCAGTACTTC.

The chain carries TRBV18 and TRBJ1-1; no clear D. Trimming shortened V by 5 bases and J by 1 base, and 11 bases separated the two germline ends. The CDR3 totals 14 residues. CDR1 KGHSH and CDR2 LQKENI come from the germline V gene. CDR3 sequence reads: CASSRIKGNTEAFF. The CDR3 DNA sequence: TGTGCCAGCTCAAGGATAAAAGGGAACACTGAAGCTTTCTTT.

The chain carries TRBV6-5 and TRBJ1-1; no clear D. Germline loops: CDR1 MNHEY, CDR2 SVGAGI. Trimming left V 6 bases short and J 0 bases short, with 11 bases between. The CDR3 sequence is 14 residues long. CDR3 DNA: TGTGCCAGCAGGTTTGGCAGCATGAACACTGAAGCTTTCTTT. This gives the protein CASRFGSMNTEAFF.

V and J are TRBV4-1 and TRBJ1-3; 12 positions match TRBD1. Trimming took 1 base from V and 5 from J; bases not matched to a gene: 9. CDR3 length: 18 residues. Germline V gene lookup returns CDR1 MGHRA and CDR2 YSYEKL. The CDR3 loop reads CASSQGGRDRGLRNTIYF. As DNA, the CDR3 is TGCGCCAGCAGCCAAGGAGGGAGGGACAGGGGGCTTAGAAACACCATATATTTT.

The chain recombines TRBV9 with TRBJ2-1; TRBD2 agrees at 10 bases. Trimming removed 0 bases from V and 5 bases from J; junction bases left unmatched: 2. The CDR3 runs 15 residues. Germline values: CDR1 SGDLS, CDR2 YYNGEE. The CDR3 nucleotides read TGTGCCAGCAGCGTAGTAACTAGCGGGAACAATGAGCAGTTCTTC. Translation: CASSVVTSGNNEQFF.

V usage is TRBV6-5 and J usage is TRBJ2-7; 9 bases align to TRBD2. Trimming removed 4 bases from V and 4 bases from J; junction bases left unmatched: 11. This CDR3 contains 16 residues. CDR1 and CDR2 (germline): MNHEY, SVGAGI. CDR3: CASSSGLANRGYEQYF. As DNA, the CDR3 is TGTGCCAGCAGTTCGGGACTAGCTAACCGGGGATACGAGCAGTACTTC.

In its sample, this clone was seen a few times. J is TRBJ2-7 and V is TRBV24-1; 9 bases fit TRBD2. CDR1 and CDR2 (germline): KGHDR, SFDVKD. This CDR3 is 16 amino acids long. The V and J ends lost 4 bases and 1 base, in that order; junction bases with no gene match: 7. In DNA, the CDR3 is TGTGCCACCAGTGACTCAGCGGGAGGCGGGTCCTACGAGCAGTACTTC. The encoded protein is CATSDSAGGGSYEQYF.

CDR3 loop: CASSDPGLGNRDEQFF. DNA for the CDR3: TGTGCCAGCAGTGACCCGGGACTAGGAAATCGGGATGAGCAGTTCTTC. V gene TRBV28 combines with J gene TRBJ2-1, with 8 bases lining up with TRBD2. The CDR3 sequence is 16 residues long. The germline V gene has CDR1 MDHEN and CDR2 SYDVKM. V shed 5 bases and J 8 bases; nucleotides not matched to a gene: 14.

The chain recombines TRBV5-1 with TRBJ2-5, with TRBD1 matching over 7 bases. V was clipped by 4 bases and J by 5 bases; unmatched bases: 14. Germline CDR1 SGHRS, CDR2 YFSETQ. The CDR3 consists of 16 residues. CDR3 in DNA: TGCGCCAGCAGCCCGACGGCAGGGGGTCTTGGGGAGACCCAGTACTTC. This encodes CASSPTAGGLGETQYF. The whole variable domain, filled in from reference TRBV5-1 and TRBJ2-5, reads KAGVTQTPRYLIKTRGQQVTLSCSPISGHRSVSWYQQTPGQGLQFLFEYFSETQRNKGNFPGRFSGRQFSNSRSEMNVSTLELGDSALYLCASSPTAGGLGETQYFGPGTRLLVL.